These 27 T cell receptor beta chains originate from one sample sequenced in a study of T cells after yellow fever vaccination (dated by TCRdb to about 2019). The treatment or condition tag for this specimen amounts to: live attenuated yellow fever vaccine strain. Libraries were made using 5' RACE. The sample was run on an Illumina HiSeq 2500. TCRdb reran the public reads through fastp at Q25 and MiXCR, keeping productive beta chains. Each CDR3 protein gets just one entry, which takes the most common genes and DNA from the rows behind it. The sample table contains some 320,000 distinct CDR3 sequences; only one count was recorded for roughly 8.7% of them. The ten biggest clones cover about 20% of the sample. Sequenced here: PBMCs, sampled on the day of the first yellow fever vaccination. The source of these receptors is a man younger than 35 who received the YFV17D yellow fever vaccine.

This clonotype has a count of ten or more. Written as DNA, the CDR3 is TGTGCCAGCAGCTTTGAGGGGGCATGGGAGACCCAGTACTTC. Protein: CASSFEGAWETQYF. The chain recombines TRBV5-6 with TRBJ2-5; 7 nucleotides line up with TRBD1. V dropped 2 bases and J dropped 5; count of bases not matched to a gene: 6. The CDR3 loop spans 14 amino acids. CDR1 is SGHDT, CDR2 YYEEEE, per germline.

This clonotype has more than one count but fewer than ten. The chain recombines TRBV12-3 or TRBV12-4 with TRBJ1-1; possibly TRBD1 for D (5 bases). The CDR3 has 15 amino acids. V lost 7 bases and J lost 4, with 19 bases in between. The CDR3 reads CASTPRAGMFTEAFF. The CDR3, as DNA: TGTGCCAGCACCCCCCGGGCAGGGATGTTCACTGAAGCTTTCTTT.

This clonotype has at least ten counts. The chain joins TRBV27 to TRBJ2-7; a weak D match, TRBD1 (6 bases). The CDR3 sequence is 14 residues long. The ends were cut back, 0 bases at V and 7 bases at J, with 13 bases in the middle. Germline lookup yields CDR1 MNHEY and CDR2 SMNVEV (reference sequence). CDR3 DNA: TGTGCCAGCAGTTTATCCGGGACAAGGAATGAGCAGTACTTC. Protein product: CASSLSGTRNEQYF.

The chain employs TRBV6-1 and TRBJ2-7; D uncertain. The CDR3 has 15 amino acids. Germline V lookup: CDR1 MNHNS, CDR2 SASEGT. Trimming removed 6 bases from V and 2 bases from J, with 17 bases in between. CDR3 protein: CASRHQLGTPYEQYV. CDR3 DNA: TGTGCCAGCAGACACCAGTTGGGCACCCCCTACGAGCAGTACGTC.

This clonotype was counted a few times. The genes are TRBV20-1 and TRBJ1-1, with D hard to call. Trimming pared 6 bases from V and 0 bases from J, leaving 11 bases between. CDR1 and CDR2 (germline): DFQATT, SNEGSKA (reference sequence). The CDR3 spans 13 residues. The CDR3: CSAPGPLNTEAFF. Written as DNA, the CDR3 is TGCAGTGCGCCTGGACCCCTGAACACTGAAGCTTTCTTT.

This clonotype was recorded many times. The CDR3 sequence is CASSDSYGYTF. The DNA for the CDR3 is TGTGCCAGCAGTGATTCCTATGGCTACACCTTC. The rearrangement uses TRBV6-5 and TRBJ1-2; no firm D call. The CDR3 totals 11 residues. The germline V gene encodes CDR1 MNHEY and CDR2 SVGAGI. Trimming stripped 5 bases from V and 4 bases from J, with 5 bases between.

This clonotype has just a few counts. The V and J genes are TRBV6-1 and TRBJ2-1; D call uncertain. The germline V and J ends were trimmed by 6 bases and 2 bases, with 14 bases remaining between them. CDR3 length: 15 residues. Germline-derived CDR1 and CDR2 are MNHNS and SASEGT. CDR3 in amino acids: CASSHRSQPYNEQFF. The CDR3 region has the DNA TGTGCCAGCAGCCACCGGTCGCAGCCCTACAATGAGCAGTTCTTC.

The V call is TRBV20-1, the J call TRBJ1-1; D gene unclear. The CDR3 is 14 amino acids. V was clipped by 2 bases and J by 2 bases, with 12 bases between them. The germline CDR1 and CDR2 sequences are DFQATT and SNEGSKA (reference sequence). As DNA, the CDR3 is TGCAGTGCTAGACAAAGAATAGTAAACACTGAAGCTTTCTTT. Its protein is CSARQRIVNTEAFF.

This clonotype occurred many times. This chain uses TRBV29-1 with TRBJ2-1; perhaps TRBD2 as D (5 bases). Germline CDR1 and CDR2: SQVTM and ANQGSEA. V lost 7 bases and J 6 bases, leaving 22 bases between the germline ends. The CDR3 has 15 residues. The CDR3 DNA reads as TGCAGCGGTGGTTCCCCTCCGAGCGGCCGCAATGAGCAGTTCTTC. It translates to CSGGSPPSGRNEQFF.

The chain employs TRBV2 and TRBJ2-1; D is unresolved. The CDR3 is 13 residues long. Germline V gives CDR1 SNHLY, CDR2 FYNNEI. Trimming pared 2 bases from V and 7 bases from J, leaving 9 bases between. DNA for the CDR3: TGTGCCAGCAGTGAAAGTGTGGGGAATGAGCAGTTCTTC. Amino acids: CASSESVGNEQFF. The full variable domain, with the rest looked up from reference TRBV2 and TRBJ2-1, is EPEVTQTPSHQVTQMGQEVILRCVPISNHLYFYWYRQILGQKVEFLVSFYNNEISEKSEIFDDQFSVERPDGSNFTLKIRSTKLEDSAMYFCASSESVGNEQFFGPGTRLTVL.

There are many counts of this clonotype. For the CDR3, the DNA is TGTGCCAGCAGCCCCCAGGACAGGATAATTAATGGCTACACCTTC. Amino acids: CASSPQDRIINGYTF. The V and J genes are TRBV3-1 and TRBJ1-2, with 7 bases that match TRBD1. Trimming at V came to 4 bases and at J to 6 bases, leaving 11 bases not matched to a gene. This CDR3 is built from 15 residues. CDR1 is LGHDT, CDR2 YNNKEL, per germline (reference sequence).

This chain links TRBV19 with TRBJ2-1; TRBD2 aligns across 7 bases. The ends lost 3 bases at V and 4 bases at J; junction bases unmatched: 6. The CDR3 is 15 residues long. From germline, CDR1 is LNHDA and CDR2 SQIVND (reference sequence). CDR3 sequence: CASSMGLAEYNEQFF. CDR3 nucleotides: TGTGCCAGTAGTATGGGTCTAGCGGAATACAATGAGCAGTTCTTC.

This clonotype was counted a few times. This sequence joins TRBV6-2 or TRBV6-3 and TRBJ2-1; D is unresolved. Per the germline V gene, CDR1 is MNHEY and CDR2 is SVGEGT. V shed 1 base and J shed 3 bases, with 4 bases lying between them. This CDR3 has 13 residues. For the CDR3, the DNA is TGTGCCAGCAGTTACTACAGCTACAATGAGCAGTTCTTC. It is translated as CASSYYSYNEQFF.

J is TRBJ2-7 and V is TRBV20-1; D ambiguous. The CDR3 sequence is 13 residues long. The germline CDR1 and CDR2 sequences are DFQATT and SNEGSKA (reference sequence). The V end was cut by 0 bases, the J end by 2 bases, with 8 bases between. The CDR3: CSARETQTYEQYF. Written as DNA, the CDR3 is TGCAGTGCTAGAGAGACGCAAACCTACGAGCAGTACTTC.

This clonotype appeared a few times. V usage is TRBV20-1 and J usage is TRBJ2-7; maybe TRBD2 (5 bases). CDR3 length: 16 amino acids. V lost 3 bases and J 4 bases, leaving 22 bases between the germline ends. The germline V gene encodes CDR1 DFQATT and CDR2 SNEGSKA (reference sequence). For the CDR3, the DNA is TGCAGTGCTAGTCCCGGTCCTTCCACGGGATTATACGAGCAGTACTTC. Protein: CSASPGPSTGLYEQYF.

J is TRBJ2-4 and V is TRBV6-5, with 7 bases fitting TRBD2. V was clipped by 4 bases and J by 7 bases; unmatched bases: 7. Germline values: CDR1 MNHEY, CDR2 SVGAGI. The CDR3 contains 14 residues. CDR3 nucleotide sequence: TGTGCCAGCAGTTTATTGGGGGGGTTGAACATTCAGTACTTC. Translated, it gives CASSLLGGLNIQYF.

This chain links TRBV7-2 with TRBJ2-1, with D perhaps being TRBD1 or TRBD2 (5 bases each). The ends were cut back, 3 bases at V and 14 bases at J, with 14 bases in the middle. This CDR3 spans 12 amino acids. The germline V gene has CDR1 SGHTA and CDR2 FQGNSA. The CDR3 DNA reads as TGTGCCAGCAGCTTTTATGGGGACGGGGAGTTCTTC. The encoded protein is CASSFYGDGEFF.

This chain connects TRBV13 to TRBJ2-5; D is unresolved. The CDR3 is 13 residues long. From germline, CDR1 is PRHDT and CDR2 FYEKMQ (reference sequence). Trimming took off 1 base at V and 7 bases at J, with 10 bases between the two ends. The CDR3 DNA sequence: TGTGCCAGCAGCTTAGACATAGAAATGACCCAGTACTTC. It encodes CASSLDIEMTQYF.

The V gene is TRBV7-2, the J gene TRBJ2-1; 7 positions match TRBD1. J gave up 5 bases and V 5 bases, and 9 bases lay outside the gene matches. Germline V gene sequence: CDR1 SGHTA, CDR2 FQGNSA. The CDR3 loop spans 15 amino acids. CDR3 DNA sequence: TGTGCCAGCAGCCAACAGGGGTCAAGGAACAATGAGCAGTTCTTC. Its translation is CASSQQGSRNNEQFF.

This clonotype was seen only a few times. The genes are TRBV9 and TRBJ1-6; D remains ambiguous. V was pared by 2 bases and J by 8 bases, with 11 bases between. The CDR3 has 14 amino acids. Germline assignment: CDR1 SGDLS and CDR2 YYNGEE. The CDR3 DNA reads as TGTGCCAGCAGCGTCGAGGTCGAGGATTCACCCCTCCACTTT. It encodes CASSVEVEDSPLHF.

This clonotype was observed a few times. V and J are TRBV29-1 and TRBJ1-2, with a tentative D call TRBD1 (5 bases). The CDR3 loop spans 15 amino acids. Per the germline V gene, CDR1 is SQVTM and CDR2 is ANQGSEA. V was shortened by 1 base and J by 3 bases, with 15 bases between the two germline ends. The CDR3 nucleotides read TGCAGCGTTGAAGGGGGCACCACCGTCTACTATGGCTACACCTTC. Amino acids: CSVEGGTTVYYGYTF.

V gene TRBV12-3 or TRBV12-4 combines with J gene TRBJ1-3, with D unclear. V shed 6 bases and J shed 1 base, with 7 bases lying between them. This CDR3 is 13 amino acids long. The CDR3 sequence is CASSGISGNTIYF. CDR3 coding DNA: TGTGCCAGCAGCGGGATTTCTGGAAACACCATATATTTT.

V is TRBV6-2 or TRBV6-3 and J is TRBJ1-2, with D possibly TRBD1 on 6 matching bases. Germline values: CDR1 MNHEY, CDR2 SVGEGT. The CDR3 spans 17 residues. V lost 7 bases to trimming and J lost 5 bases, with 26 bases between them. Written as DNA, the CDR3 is TGTGCCAGCAACGACCAGCGGGACACCCTTAAGGGGTATGGCTACACCTTC. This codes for CASNDQRDTLKGYGYTF.

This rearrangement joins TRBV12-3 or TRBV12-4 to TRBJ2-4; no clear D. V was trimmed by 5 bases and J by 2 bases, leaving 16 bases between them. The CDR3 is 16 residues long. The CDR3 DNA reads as TGTGCCAGCAGTACAAGGGCTCCGCTCCCCAAAAACATTCAGTACTTC. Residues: CASSTRAPLPKNIQYF.

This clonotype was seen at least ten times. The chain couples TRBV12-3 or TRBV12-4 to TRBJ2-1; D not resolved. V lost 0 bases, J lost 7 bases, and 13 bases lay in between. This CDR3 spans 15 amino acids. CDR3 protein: CASSLAGTMGNEQFF. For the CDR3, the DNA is TGTGCCAGCAGTTTAGCGGGCACTATGGGGAATGAGCAGTTCTTC.

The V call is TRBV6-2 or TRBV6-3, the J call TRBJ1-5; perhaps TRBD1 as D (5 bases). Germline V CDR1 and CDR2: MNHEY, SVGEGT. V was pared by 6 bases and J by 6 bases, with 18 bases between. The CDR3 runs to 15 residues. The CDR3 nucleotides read TGTGCCAGCAGCGCCGGGACCAACGGAGTTCAGCCCCAGCATTTT. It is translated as CASSAGTNGVQPQHF.

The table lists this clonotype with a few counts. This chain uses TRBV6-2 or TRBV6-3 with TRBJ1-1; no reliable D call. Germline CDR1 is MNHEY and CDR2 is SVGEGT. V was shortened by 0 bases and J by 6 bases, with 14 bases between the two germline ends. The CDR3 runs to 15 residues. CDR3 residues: CASSYSRQPTAEAFF. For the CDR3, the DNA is TGTGCCAGCAGTTACTCGAGGCAGCCGACGGCTGAAGCTTTCTTT.